This TCR beta chain emerged from a study of cytomegalovirus exposure and HLA in healthy donors. In the PCR, 60 Vbeta and 13 Jbeta primers were used. Generated by immunoSEQ multiplex PCR, the TCRdb table keeps only in-frame clones and is missing some. The sample yields fewer than 200,000 clones, roughly 13% seen once. Study conclusions and caveats: There were several of the most significant clusters that appeared linked to common viral pathogens in a later analysis.

This clone was seen more than once but under ten times. Its target is unknown. V lost 0 bases and J 5 bases, leaving 11 bases between the germline ends. In germline, CDR1 is SGHNT, CDR2 YYREEE (reference sequence). There are 14 residues in the CDR3. The chain carries TRBV5-4 and TRBJ1-2; the D is unclear. The specimen sequenced was PBMCs. The TCR was taken from a man over 45 in good health and CMV-seropositive. The CDR3 is CASSLVGGSYGYTF. CDR3 nucleotide sequence: TGTGCCAGCAGCTTGGTGGGAGGTTCGTATGGCTACACCTTC.